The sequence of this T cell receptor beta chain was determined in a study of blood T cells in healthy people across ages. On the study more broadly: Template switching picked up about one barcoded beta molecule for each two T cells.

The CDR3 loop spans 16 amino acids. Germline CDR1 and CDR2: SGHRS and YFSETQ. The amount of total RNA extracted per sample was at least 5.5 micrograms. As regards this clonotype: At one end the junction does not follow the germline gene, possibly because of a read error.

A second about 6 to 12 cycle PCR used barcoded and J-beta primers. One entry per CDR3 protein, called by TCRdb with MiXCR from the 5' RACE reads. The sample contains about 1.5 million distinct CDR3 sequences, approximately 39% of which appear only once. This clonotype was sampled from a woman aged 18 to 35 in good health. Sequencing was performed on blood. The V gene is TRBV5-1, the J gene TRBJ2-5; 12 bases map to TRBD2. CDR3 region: CASSYRLAGVQETQYF. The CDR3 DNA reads TGCGCCAGTAGCTATCGACTAGCGGGAGTCCAAGAGACCCAGTACTTC.